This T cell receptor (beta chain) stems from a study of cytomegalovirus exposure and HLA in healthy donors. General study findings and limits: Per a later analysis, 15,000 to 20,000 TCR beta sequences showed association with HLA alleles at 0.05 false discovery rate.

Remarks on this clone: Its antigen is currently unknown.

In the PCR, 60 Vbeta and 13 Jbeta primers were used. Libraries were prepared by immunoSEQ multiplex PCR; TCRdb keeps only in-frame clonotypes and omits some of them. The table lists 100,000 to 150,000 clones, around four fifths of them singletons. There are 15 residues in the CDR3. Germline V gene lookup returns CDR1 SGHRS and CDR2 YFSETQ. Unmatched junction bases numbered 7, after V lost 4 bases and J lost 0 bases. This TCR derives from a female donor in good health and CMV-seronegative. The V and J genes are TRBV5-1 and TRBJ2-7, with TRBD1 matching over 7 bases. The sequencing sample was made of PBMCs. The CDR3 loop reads CASSESGGRSYEQYF. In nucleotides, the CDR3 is TGCGCCAGCAGCGAATCAGGGGGTCGCTCCTACGAGCAGTACTTC.